This TCR beta chain was identified in a study of human T cells and chemical hapten exposure (dated by TCRdb to 2020 to 2022). Regarding the study in general: For sensitization, 2% DPC in acetone was applied to a roughly 2 cm by roughly 2 cm area of upper inner arm skin. Throughout the approximately 24-week study period, patients were also given weekly therapeutic DPC doses on the scalp. Patch testing was done on the upper back using Finn chambers containing 0.01% DPC, and results were scored after 6 days according to International Contact Dermatitis Research Group standards. Alopecia areata with under or over 50% scalp involvement, alopecia totalis and alopecia universalis were represented in the patient cohort, which was mostly female. Libraries were combined into a pool for sequencing, and differences in TCR yield between samples came mainly from small differences in library volumes within the pool. The study tracked peripheral blood TCR repertoire changes in vivo during primary and secondary sensitization to the hapten diphenylcyclopropenone (DPC) in alopecia patients. Blood samples were taken from patients before sensitization (week 0) and then at 2, 6 and about 24 weeks after DPC sensitization. Blood for TCR sequencing was provided by twenty-nine alopecia patients at one to four time points (pre-sensitization, 2, 6 and 24 weeks).

The time point tag for this specimen amounts to: patch test 2, 6 weeks after DPC sensitization. Sample treatment or condition, as interpreted from the label and publication: therapeutic diphenylcyclopropenone sensitization with weekly scalp DPC. Blood at each patch-test visit was drawn before the patch test was applied. Patients were eligible if aged 18 to 70, diagnosed with alopecia and judged suitable for DPC therapy, and pregnant patients were excluded. Total RNA was extracted from unfractionated whole blood collected in Tempus Blood RNA tubes. The library was prepared using RACE. TCRdb shows the sequencer as NextSeq 500. Library preparation attached unique molecular identifiers to individual cDNA molecules for quantitative, reproducible TCR counting. Each blood RNA sample was used to sequence both TCR alpha and TCR beta chains. Processing in the source paper ran as follows. A median of around 100,000 TCRs per sample was observed, with a range of roughly 20,000 to 750,000. V, J and CDR3 annotation of the TCR reads was performed with the Decombinator software suite. For PS versus PT1 abundance plots, all samples were subsampled to the same number of TCRs (28,000). Expanded TCRs were defined as absent before sensitization and observed at least eight times at the 2-week time point. TCRdb cleaned the public reads at Q25 with fastp, built clones with MiXCR and kept in-frame beta chains. Entries are consolidated by CDR3 protein sequence, retaining the most common genes and DNA. Clone size and V and J calls follow TCRdb, not the original study. The table for this sample lists a few hundred thousand distinct CDR3 sequences; just under 6.5% of them were counted only once. Jointly, the top ten make up around 5.6% of the sample.

Including the terminal cysteine and phenylalanine, the CDR3 comprises 16 residues. The sequence is cut down to CDR3 DNA, 48 bases in frame from base 1. CDR1 and CDR2 (MNHNS, SASEGT) derive from the germline V gene. Trimming removed 4 bases from V and 0 bases from J; the gene matches leave 5 bases unexplained. As to this clonotype: What antigen it recognizes has not been identified. Qualities for individual bases were not recorded, and no much larger clone is one base off.

The research as a whole found: All patients had alopecia, a presumed autoimmune disease, so their immune response might differ from that of healthy individuals. Repeated subsampling changed both the strength of the expansion versus patch-test correlation and the threshold at which the correlation became significant. Patch test score was positively correlated with the number of PT1 expanded TCRs, with significance at thresholds 8, 16 and 32 but not at 4. Compared with pre-sensitization or healthy control sets, expanded TCRs formed significantly more large CDR3 similarity clusters, which is consistent with antigen-driven responses. DPC sensitization did not change the number of TCRs with a frequency above 1 in 1000, and there was no evidence of changes in global repertoire structure.

This receptor was obtained from a woman between 18 and 29 years old with alopecia areata. Some clones in this sample may be carry-over from other donors' samples. The sequencing used whole blood, collected in connection with sensitization to the hapten diphenylcyclopropenone (DPC). The chain is made from TRBV6-1 and TRBJ2-3; TRBD1 fits 9 bases in the junction. The CDR3 protein sequence reads: CASSAHRGRSTDTQYF. The nucleotide sequence is TGTGCCAGCAGTGCCCACAGGGGGCGCAGCACAGATACGCAGTATTTT.